This T cell receptor beta chain is from a study of T cell repertoires in cytomegalovirus infection (dated 2019 in TCRdb). For the study in its entirety: Peptide stimulations targeted recently identified HLA-C-restricted CMV epitopes, whose presentation resists viral immunomodulation, together with well-studied HLA-B-restricted epitopes. Donor HLA type was relevant to the analysis, as public TCR beta signatures indicated carriage of CMV infection together with the matching HLA type. Study-wide conclusions, independent of this receptor: Cumulative frequency of public TCR beta family members discriminated carriers of CMV infection plus the relevant HLA type in this cohort and an independent approximately 350-donor cohort. The ex vivo response was dominated by HLA-C-restricted CMV-specific TCR beta clonotypes, which also provided the single most frequent clonotype in two of eight donors.

The data were produced on an Illumina HiSeq 1500. The public sequencing data were trimmed at Q25 with fastp and processed into clonotypes with MiXCR by TCRdb, which kept only in-frame beta chains. Duplicate CDR3 protein sequences are folded into a single record with the most common DNA and genes. The sample includes about 920,000 distinct CDR3 sequences, with around 31% observed a single time. Together, the top ten hold roughly an eighth of the sample. The CDR3 has 14 amino acids, counting the end cysteine and phenylalanine. This entry keeps only the CDR3 DNA: 42 bases, framed from base 1. V was cut back by 4 bases and J by 6 bases, leaving a gap of 12 bases between them. The treatment or condition label, read with the paper, signifies: in vitro stimulation with specific CMV peptide epitopes to enrich CMV-specific T cells. This clonotype was observed many times. Which antigen it targets is not known. No much larger clone exists at a distance of one base, and base qualities are not known.

Recombination connected TRBV12-3 or TRBV12-4 to TRBJ2-2; a tentative D match to TRBD2 spans 5 bases. The TCR was taken from a human donor in good health (CMV status not recorded). Some clones in this sample may be carry-over from other donors' samples. The specimen was cultured CD8+ T cells from PBMCs, collected from culture after CMV antigen stimulation. The bases read TGTGCCAGCAGTTCAGCCGGACTGGCCGGGGAGCTGTTTTTT. Its protein product is CASSSAGLAGELFF.